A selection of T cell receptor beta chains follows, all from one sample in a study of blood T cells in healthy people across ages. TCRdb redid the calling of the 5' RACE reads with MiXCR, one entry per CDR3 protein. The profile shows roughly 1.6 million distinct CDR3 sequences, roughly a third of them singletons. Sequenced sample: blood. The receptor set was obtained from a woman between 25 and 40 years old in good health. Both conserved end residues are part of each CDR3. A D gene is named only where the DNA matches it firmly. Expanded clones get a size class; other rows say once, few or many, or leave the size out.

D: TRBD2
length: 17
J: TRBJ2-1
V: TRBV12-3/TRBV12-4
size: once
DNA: TGTGCCAGCAGTTTCACGCTAGCGGATAATGCCTACAATGAGCAGTTCTTC
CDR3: CASSFTLADNAYNEQFF

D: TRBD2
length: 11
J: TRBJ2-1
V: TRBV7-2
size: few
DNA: TGTGCCAGCAGCCGGGGGGACTCCTCGTTCTTC
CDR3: CASSRGDSSFF

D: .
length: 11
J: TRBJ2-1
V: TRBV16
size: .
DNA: TGTGCCAGTTGGGGTATGAATGAGCAGTTCTTC
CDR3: CASWGMNEQFF

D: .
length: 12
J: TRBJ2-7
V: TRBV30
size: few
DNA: TGTGCCTGGAGTGAGGCAGATTACGAGCAGTACTTC
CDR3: CAWSEADYEQYF

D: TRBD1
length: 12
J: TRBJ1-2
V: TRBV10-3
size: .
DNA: TGCGCCATCAGTGAGGGGGCCCATCGCCACACCTTC
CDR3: CAISEGAHRHTF

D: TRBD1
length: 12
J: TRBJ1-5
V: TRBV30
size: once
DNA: TGTGCCTGGGACAGGGGCGGTCAGCCCCAGCATTTT
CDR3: CAWDRGGQPQHF

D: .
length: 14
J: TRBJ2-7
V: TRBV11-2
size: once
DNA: TGTGCCAGCAGCGGACCGATCGGTGGCTACGAGCAGTACTTC
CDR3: CASSGPIGGYEQYF

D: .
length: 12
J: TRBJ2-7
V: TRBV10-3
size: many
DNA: TGTGCCATCAGTGAGTCTATGAACGAGCAGTACTTC
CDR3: CAISESMNEQYF

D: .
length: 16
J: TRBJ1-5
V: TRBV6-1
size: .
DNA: TGTGCCAGCAGTGAAGCAGGGCTAGGTACCAATCAGCCCCAGCATTTT
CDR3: CASSEAGLGTNQPQHF

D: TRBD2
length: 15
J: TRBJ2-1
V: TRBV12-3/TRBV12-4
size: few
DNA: TGTGCCAGCAGTTTACTAGCGGGAGAGATCAATGAGCAGTTCTTC
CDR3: CASSLLAGEINEQFF

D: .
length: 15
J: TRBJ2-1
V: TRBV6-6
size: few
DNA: TGTGCCAGCAGAACGGGGGCTAGCTCCTACAATGAGCAGTTCTTC
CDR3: CASRTGASSYNEQFF

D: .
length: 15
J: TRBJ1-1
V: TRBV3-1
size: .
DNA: TGTGCCAGCAGCCAATCCGACAGATTGAGTACTGAAGCTTTCTTT
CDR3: CASSQSDRLSTEAFF

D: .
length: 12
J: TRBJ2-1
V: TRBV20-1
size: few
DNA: TGCAGTGCTAAGTATGGGCTGAATGAGCAGTTCTTC
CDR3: CSAKYGLNEQFF

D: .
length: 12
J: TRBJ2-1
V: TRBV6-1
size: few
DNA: TGTGCCAGCAGTGTTGGGCAGGATGAGCAGTTCTTC
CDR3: CASSVGQDEQFF

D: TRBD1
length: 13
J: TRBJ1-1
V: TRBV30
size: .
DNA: TGTGCCTGGAGTGCTACAGGGGGCACTGAAGCTTTCTTT
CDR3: CAWSATGGTEAFF

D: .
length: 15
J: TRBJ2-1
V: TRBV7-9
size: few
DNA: TGTGCCAGCAGCTCCGTGCCACCCTCCTACAATGAGCAGTTCTTC
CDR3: CASSSVPPSYNEQFF

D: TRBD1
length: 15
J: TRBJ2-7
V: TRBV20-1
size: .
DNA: TGCAGTGCTAGTTCCCCCGGACAGGGGTCTTACGAGCAGTACTTC
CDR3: CSASSPGQGSYEQYF

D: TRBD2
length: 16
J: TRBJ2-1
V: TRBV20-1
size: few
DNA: TGCAGTGCTGCTCAGGCTAGCGGGGTAGACTGGGATGAGCAGTTCTTC
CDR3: CSAAQASGVDWDEQFF

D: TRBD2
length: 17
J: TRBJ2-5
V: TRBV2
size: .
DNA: TGTGCCAGCAGAGAGCGGACTAGCGGGGGGGTGAGAGAGACCCAGTACTTC
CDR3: CASRERTSGGVRETQYF

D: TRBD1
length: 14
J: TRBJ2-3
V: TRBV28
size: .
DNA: TGTGCCAGCAGTACAGGGGGACGCACAGATACGCAGTATTTT
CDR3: CASSTGGRTDTQYF

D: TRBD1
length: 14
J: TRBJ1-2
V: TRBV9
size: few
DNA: TGTGCCAGCAGCGGTCCAGGGGGCTGGGATGGCTACACCTTC
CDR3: CASSGPGGWDGYTF

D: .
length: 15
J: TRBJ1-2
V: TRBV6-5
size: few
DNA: TGTGCCAGCAGTTACTCAGACCGGGGCCACTATGGCTACACCTTC
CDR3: CASSYSDRGHYGYTF

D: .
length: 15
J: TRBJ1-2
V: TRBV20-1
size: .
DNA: TGCAGTGCTAGAGGGCCCAGCCTAGCTAACTATGGCTACACCTTC
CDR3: CSARGPSLANYGYTF

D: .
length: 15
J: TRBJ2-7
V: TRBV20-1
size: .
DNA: TGCAGTGCTAGAGACTACAGGGATCCGGGCTACGAGCAGTACTTC
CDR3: CSARDYRDPGYEQYF

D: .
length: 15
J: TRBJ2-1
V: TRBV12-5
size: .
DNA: TGTGCTAGTGGCCTGACTACTTTGGGGAGCAATGAGCAGTTCTTC
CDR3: CASGLTTLGSNEQFF

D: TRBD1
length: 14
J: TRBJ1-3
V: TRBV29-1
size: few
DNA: TGCAGCGTGCCGACAGGGCCCTCTGGAAACACCATATATTTT
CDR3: CSVPTGPSGNTIYF

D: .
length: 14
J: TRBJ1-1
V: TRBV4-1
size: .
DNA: TGCGCCAGCAGCCCGAATGTACGGTCCACTGAAGCTTTCTTT
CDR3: CASSPNVRSTEAFF

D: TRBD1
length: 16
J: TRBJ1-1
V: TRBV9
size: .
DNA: TGTGCCAGCAGCCCTAAGGAGACAGGGATGGTCACTGAAGCTTTCTTT
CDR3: CASSPKETGMVTEAFF

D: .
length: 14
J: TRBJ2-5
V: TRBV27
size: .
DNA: TGTACCAGCAGTGAGTTTTCAGGGCAAGAGACCCAGTACTTC
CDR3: CTSSEFSGQETQYF

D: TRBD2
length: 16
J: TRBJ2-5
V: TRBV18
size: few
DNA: TGTGCCAGCTCCACCGGACTAGCGGGGACCCAAGAGACCCAGTACTTC
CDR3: CASSTGLAGTQETQYF

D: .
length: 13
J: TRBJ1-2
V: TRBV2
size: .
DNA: TGTGCCAGCAAAGGGGATCCCCTCTATGGCTACACCTTC
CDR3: CASKGDPLYGYTF

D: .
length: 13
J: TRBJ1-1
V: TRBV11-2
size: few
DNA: TGTGCCAGCAGCTTCGGATCGGGCACTGAAGCTTTCTTT
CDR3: CASSFGSGTEAFF

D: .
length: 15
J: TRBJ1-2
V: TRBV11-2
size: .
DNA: TGTGCCAGCAGCCAAACCGGGACTGAGAACTATGGCTACACCTTC
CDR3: CASSQTGTENYGYTF

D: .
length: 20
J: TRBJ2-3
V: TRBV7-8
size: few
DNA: TGTGCCAGCCGCGAAGCGGTCAGGGCGGTTAAGGACTCTAGCACAGATACGCAGTATTTT
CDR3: CASREAVRAVKDSSTDTQYF

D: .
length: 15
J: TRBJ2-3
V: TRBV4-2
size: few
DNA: TGTGCCAGCAGCCTCGGGACTCCAAGGAGGGATACGCAGTATTTT
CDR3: CASSLGTPRRDTQYF

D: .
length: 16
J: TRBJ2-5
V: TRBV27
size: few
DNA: TGTGCCAGCAGTTTGTCCTCCGGGACGGAGCAAGAGACCCAGTACTTC
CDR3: CASSLSSGTEQETQYF

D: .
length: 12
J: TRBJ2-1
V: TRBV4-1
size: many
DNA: TGCGCCAGCGGGACGGCGTACAATGAGCAGTTCTTC
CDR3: CASGTAYNEQFF

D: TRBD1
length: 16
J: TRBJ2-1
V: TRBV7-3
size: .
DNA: TGTGCCAGCAGCTCGCTGACAGGGTTGAACCACAATGAGCAGTTCTTC
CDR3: CASSSLTGLNHNEQFF

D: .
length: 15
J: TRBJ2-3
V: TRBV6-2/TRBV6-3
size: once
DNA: TGTGCCAGCAGTTCTAGTTCAGGGGATCGCGATACGCAGTATTTT
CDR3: CASSSSSGDRDTQYF

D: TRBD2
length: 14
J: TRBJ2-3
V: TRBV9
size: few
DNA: TGTGCCAGCAGCGTAGTGGAGGGAGGGGATACGCAGTATTTT
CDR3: CASSVVEGGDTQYF

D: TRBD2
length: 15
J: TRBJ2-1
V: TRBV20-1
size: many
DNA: TGCAGTGCTCCCAGCGGGAGTAGTCGGTACAATGAGCAGTTCTTC
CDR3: CSAPSGSSRYNEQFF

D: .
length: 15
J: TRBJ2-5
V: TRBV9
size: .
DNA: TGTGCCGGCAGCGTTAGCGGAACCCGTCGGGAGACCCAGTACTTC
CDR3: CAGSVSGTRRETQYF

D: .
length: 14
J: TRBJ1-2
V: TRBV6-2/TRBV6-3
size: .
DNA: TGTGCCAGCAGTGAGGACAGTTACTACTATGGCTACACCTTC
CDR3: CASSEDSYYYGYTF

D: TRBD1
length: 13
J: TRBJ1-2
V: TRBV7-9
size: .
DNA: TGTGCCGGCAGCCCGCCAGGGGGCTATGGCTACACCTTC
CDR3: CAGSPPGGYGYTF

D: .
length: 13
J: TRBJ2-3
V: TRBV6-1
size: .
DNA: TGTGCCAGCAGTGAGATAGGGGGAGATACGCAGTATTTT
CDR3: CASSEIGGDTQYF

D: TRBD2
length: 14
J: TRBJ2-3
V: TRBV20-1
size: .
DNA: TGCAGTGCCGCTAGCGGGAGTTTGACAGATACGCAGTATTTT
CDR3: CSAASGSLTDTQYF

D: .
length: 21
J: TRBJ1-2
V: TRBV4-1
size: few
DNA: TGCGCCAGCAGCCAGGATCCAGGGCCTCTACTCGCCACCGGAACTATGGCTACAATCACCTTC
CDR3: CASSQDPGPLLATGTMATITF

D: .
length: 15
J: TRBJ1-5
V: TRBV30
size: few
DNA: TGTGCCTGGAGCCCCGGGACATTGGGAAATCAGCCCCAGCATTTT
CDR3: CAWSPGTLGNQPQHF

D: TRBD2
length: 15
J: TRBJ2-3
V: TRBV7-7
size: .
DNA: TGTGCCAGCAGTGAAGGGTCTAGCGGGGGGTATACGCAGTATTTT
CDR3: CASSEGSSGGYTQYF

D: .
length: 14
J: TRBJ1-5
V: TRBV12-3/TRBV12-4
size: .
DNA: TGTGCCAGCAGTGGACAGTACAAAAATCAGCCCCAGCATTTT
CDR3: CASSGQYKNQPQHF

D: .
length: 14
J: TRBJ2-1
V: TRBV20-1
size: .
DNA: TGCAGTGCTTACCGGGACTCCGCTCGGAATGAGCAGTTCTTC
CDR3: CSAYRDSARNEQFF

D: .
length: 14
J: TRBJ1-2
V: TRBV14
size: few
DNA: TGTGCCAGCAGCCGAGGCGGGGAACAGAATGGCTACACCTTC
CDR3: CASSRGGEQNGYTF

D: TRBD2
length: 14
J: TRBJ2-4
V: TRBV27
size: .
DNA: TGTGCCAGCAAAGGCCCGACTAGCGGGGACATTCAGTACTTC
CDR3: CASKGPTSGDIQYF

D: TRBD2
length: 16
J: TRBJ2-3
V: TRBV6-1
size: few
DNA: TGTGCCAGCAGTGAAGCGCTCGGGGGGGGCACAGATACGCAGTATTTT
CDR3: CASSEALGGGTDTQYF